These 21 T cell receptor beta chains were all obtained from the same sample, sequenced in a study of cytomegalovirus exposure and HLA in healthy donors. Measured with immunoSEQ multiplex PCR; TCRdb has only the in-frame clones, and not every one. The table includes some 80,000 clones, 85% to 95% detected once. Sequenced input: PBMCs. Receptors originate from a woman between 18 and 30 years old in good health and CMV-seronegative.

This sequence joins TRBV4-3 and TRBJ1-4, with unresolved D. The CDR3 has 16 amino acids. Trimming left V 0 bases short and J 6 bases short, with 14 bases between. Germline-derived CDR1 and CDR2 are LGHNA and YSLEER. The CDR3 nucleotides are TGCGCCAGCAGCCAAGATAGCTCGCAGATGTATGAAAAACTGTTTTTT. It codes for CASSQDSSQMYEKLFF.

The chain combines TRBV5-6 with TRBJ1-2, with 8 bases that match TRBD1. Germline CDR1 reads SGHDT; CDR2 reads YYEEEE. The CDR3 runs 17 residues. V was pared by 4 bases and J by 4 bases, with 15 bases of the junction left unmatched. Written as DNA, the CDR3 is TGTGCCAGCAGCCCCGGACAGGGTGTCTTTATGGGCTATGGCTACACCTTC. The encoded protein is CASSPGQGVFMGYGYTF.

V usage is TRBV7-2 and J usage is TRBJ1-5; no firm D call. V dropped 1 base and J dropped 9 bases, with 10 bases sitting between them. Looked up from germline, CDR1 is SGHTA and CDR2 is FQGNSA. This CDR3 contains 13 residues. CDR3 residues: CASSLDWARPQHF. The CDR3 DNA is TGTGCCAGCAGCTTAGATTGGGCACGGCCCCAGCATTTT.

The rearrangement uses TRBV10-2 and TRBJ1-2; no clear D. This CDR3 has 13 amino acids. The germline V gene has CDR1 WSHSY and CDR2 SAAADI. V was cut by 6 bases and J by 3 bases, with 11 bases left in between. CDR3 DNA: TGCGCCAGCAGCCCCGACAAGCACTATGGCTACACCTTC. Translation: CASSPDKHYGYTF.

The genes are TRBV7-2 and TRBJ2-7, with 9 bases aligning to TRBD2. The J segment lost 3 bases and the V segment lost 2 bases, leaving 5 bases of the junction unmatched. Germline CDR1 is SGHTA and CDR2 is FQGNSA. The length of the CDR3 is 15 residues. This CDR3 reads CASSLQAGGDYEQYF. As DNA, the CDR3 is TGTGCCAGCAGCTTACAAGCGGGAGGCGACTACGAGCAGTACTTC.

This chain uses TRBV6-6 with TRBJ2-3, with D tentatively TRBD2 (6 bases). CDR3 length: 14 amino acids. V lost 7 bases, J lost 5 bases, and 16 bases lay in between. Germline V gene lookup returns CDR1 MNHNY and CDR2 SVGAGI (reference sequence). The CDR3 spells CASKLAVLGDTQYF. For the CDR3, the DNA is TGTGCCAGCAAATTAGCGGTCTTGGGAGATACGCAGTATTTT.

V and J are TRBV9 and TRBJ2-3; D perhaps matches TRBD2 (6 bases). V lost 0 bases and J 2 bases, leaving 10 bases between the germline ends. Germline V lookup: CDR1 SGDLS, CDR2 YYNGEE. The CDR3 extends over 15 amino acids. CDR3 bases: TGTGCCAGCAGCGTAGAGGGACTCTTCACAGATACGCAGTATTTT. Its protein is CASSVEGLFTDTQYF.

V and J are TRBV18 and TRBJ2-7, with TRBD2 as a possible D gene (5 bases). The V and J ends lost 4 bases and 9 bases respectively, with 19 bases between them. The CDR3 extends over 14 amino acids. Germline lookup yields CDR1 KGHSH and CDR2 LQKENI. The CDR3 nucleotides read TGTGCCAGCTCACGGCCGGGATCCCCACGGGGGCAGTACTTC. Translating gives CASSRPGSPRGQYF.

V gene TRBV7-9 combines with J gene TRBJ1-2; TRBD1 agrees at 9 bases. With V trimmed by 1 base and J by 4 bases, 4 bases remained unmatched. Germline V gene data show CDR1 as SEHNR and CDR2 as FQNEAQ (reference sequence). The CDR3 length is 15 residues. In DNA, the CDR3 is TGTGCCAGCAGCTTAGACGGGACAGGGTCCTATGGCTACACCTTC. Translation: CASSLDGTGSYGYTF.

The gene calls are TRBV11-2 and TRBJ2-7, with TRBD1 identical over 8 bases. V was pared by 1 base and J by 4 bases, with 6 bases of the junction left unmatched. Germline-derived CDR1 and CDR2 are SGHAT and FQNNGV. The CDR3 runs 15 residues. This chain's CDR3 is CASSLVPDRVYEQYF. Written as DNA, the CDR3 is TGTGCCAGCAGCTTAGTCCCGGACAGGGTTTACGAGCAGTACTTC.

J is TRBJ1-3 and V is TRBV10-1, with D unclear. CDR3 size: 14 residues. Germline CDR1 is WNHNN and CDR2 is SYGVQD (reference sequence). Trimming removed 6 bases at V and 4 bases at J, with 13 bases between. CDR3 residues: CASSDPGYGNTIYF. The DNA for the CDR3 is TGCGCCAGCAGCGATCCGGGGTACGGAAACACCATATATTTT.

The chain recombines TRBV6-1 with TRBJ1-1, with D possibly being TRBD1 (6 bases). This CDR3 is 14 amino acids long. Germline lookup yields CDR1 MNHNS and CDR2 SASEGT. With 8 bases removed from V and 3 bases from J, the gap between germline ends came to 16 bases. CDR3 nucleotide sequence: TGTGCCAGCCTAAGGGGGGGGCAGGACACTGAAGCTTTCTTT. Its protein is CASLRGGQDTEAFF.

The chain carries TRBV7-9 and TRBJ1-4; a possible D gene is TRBD1 (6 bases). The CDR3 length is 14 residues. With 8 bases removed from V and 8 bases from J, the gap between germline ends came to 18 bases. Germline CDR1 SEHNR, CDR2 FQNEAQ (reference sequence). The DNA for the CDR3 is TGTGCCAGCCTCCGAGGGGGGGCGGAGGAAAAACTGTTTTTT. Protein sequence: CASLRGGAEEKLFF.

The chain is built from TRBV19 and TRBJ2-5; 14 nucleotides line up with TRBD2. Germline-derived CDR1 and CDR2 are LNHDA and SQIVND (reference sequence). The CDR3 is made up of 15 amino acids. The V and J ends lost 6 bases and 7 bases, in that order; junction bases with no gene match: 7. The CDR3 spells CASSRTSGRWGTQYF. For the CDR3, the DNA is TGTGCCAGTAGCAGGACTAGCGGGAGGTGGGGGACCCAGTACTTC.

This clone was detected once. DNA for the CDR3: TGCGCCAGCAGCGGGGGGACAGGGTCCCCTTACGAGCAGTACTTC. Its translation: CASSGGTGSPYEQYF. This chain links TRBV4-1 with TRBJ2-7, with 9 bases that match TRBD1. With V trimmed by 5 bases and J by 4 bases, 9 bases remained unmatched. The germline gives CDR1 MGHRA, CDR2 YSYEKL. The CDR3 is 15 amino acids.

The V gene is TRBV4-3, the J gene TRBJ2-2, with 8 bases identical to TRBD2. The J segment lost 6 bases and the V segment lost 0 bases, leaving 9 bases of the junction unmatched. This CDR3 comprises 17 residues. CDR1 is LGHNA and CDR2 is YSLEER in the germline V gene. The CDR3 nucleotides are TGCGCCAGCAGCCAAGATTATTTAGCGGGGCTACCCGGGGAGCTGTTTTTT. Its translation: CASSQDYLAGLPGELFF.

V and J are TRBV25-1 and TRBJ2-2; weak D call: TRBD2 (5 bases). CDR3 size: 15 residues. CDR1 is MGHDK and CDR2 is SYGVNS in the germline V gene. With 4 bases removed from V and 3 bases from J, the gap between germline ends came to 12 bases. CDR3 DNA sequence: TGTGCCAGCAGTGTCACCACTAGGGACACCGGGGAGCTGTTTTTT. Residues: CASSVTTRDTGELFF. Drawing the rest from reference TRBV25-1 and TRBJ2-2, the complete variable domain is EADIYQTPRYLVIGTGKKITLECSQTMGHDKMYWYQQDPGMELHLIHYSYGVNSTEKGDLSSESTVSRIRTEHFPLTLESARPSHTSQYLCASSVTTRDTGELFFGEGSRLTVL.

The chain joins TRBV9 to TRBJ2-3, with D uncertain. From germline, CDR1 is SGDLS and CDR2 YYNGEE. V was clipped by 3 bases and J by 4 bases, with 15 bases between them. The CDR3 covers 15 residues. The CDR3 protein is CASSGDFTPADTQYF. The CDR3 nucleotides are TGTGCCAGCAGCGGCGACTTCACCCCCGCAGATACGCAGTATTTT.

CDR3 sequence: CASSGGIAGFTYTQYF. The CDR3 DNA reads TGTGCCAGCAGCGGGGGGATAGCGGGATTCACGTATACGCAGTATTTT. The rearrangement links TRBV9 to TRBJ2-3; 8 bases fit TRBD2. The CDR3 has 16 residues. CDR1 and CDR2 from the germline V gene are SGDLS and YYNGEE. V trimming: 3 bases; J trimming: 7 bases; junction bases outside the gene matches: 13.

The chain couples TRBV27 to TRBJ1-5; TRBD1 might be the D (6 bases). With 2 bases removed from V and 5 bases from J, the gap between germline ends came to 13 bases. This CDR3 has 15 residues. Germline values: CDR1 MNHEY, CDR2 SMNVEV (reference sequence). The CDR3 loop reads CASSLVYRVDQPQHF. The CDR3 DNA reads TGTGCCAGCAGTTTAGTCTACAGGGTGGATCAGCCCCAGCATTTT.

This clone has more than one count but fewer than ten. CDR3 protein: CATSRAAWDRDGYTF. CDR3 DNA sequence: TGTGCCACCAGCAGAGCGGCGTGGGACAGGGATGGCTACACCTTC. V and J are TRBV15 and TRBJ1-2, with 9 bases identical to TRBD1. Germline assignment: CDR1 LNHNV and CDR2 YYDKDF (reference sequence). The length of the CDR3 is 15 residues. Trimming took 1 base from V and 6 from J; bases not matched to a gene: 6.